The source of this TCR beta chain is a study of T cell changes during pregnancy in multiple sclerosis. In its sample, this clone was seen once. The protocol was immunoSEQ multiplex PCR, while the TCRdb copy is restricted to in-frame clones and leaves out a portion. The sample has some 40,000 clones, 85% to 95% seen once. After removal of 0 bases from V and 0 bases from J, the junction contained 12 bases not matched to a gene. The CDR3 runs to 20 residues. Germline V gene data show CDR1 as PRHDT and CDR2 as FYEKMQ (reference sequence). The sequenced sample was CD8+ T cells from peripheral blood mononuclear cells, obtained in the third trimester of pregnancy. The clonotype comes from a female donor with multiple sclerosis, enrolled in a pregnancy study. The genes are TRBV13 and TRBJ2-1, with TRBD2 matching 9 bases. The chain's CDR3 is CASSLGLWDLAGSSYNEQFF. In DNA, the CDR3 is TGTGCCAGCAGCTTAGGTCTGTGGGACCTAGCGGGAAGCTCCTACAATGAGCAGTTCTTC.